Below are 17 T cell receptor beta chains sequenced from a single sample in a study of blood T cell repertoires in COVID-19. Generated by immunoSEQ multiplex PCR, the TCRdb table keeps only in-frame clones and is missing some. The sample has 35,000 or so clones, around nine tenths seen once. Source material: peripheral blood. Receptor source: a human donor in a cohort sampled during active COVID-19.

The chain carries TRBV7-8 and TRBJ1-2; 7 bases are shared with TRBD1. CDR1 and CDR2 from the germline V gene are SGHVS and FQNEAQ. J gave up 8 bases and V 0 bases, and 12 bases lay outside the gene matches. The CDR3 is 16 amino acids. In nucleotides, the CDR3 is TGTGCCAGCAGCTTAGCTTCTCGACAGGGAACATACGGCTACACCTTC. This encodes CASSLASRQGTYGYTF. The entire variable domain, with the rest obtained from reference TRBV7-8 and TRBJ1-2, is as follows: GAGVSQSPRYKVAKRGQDVALRCDPISGHVSLFWYQQALGQGPEFLTYFQNEAQLDKSGLPSDRFFAERPEGSVSTLKIQRTQQEDSAVYLCASSLASRQGTYGYTFGSGTRLTVV.

The chain links TRBV27 to TRBJ2-1, with 9 bases aligning to TRBD2. The trim removed 6 bases at V and 4 bases at J, leaving 4 bases unmatched. The length of the CDR3 is 14 residues. Germline loops: CDR1 MNHEY, CDR2 SMNVEV (reference sequence). The DNA for the CDR3 is TGTGCCAGCAGAAGCGGGAGGAATTACAATGAGCAGTTCTTC. Protein sequence: CASRSGRNYNEQFF.

This rearrangement joins TRBV28 to TRBJ2-6; 10 bases are a match to TRBD1. V lost 4 bases and J lost 3; bases outside the gene matches: 6. The CDR3 spans 17 residues. In germline, CDR1 is MDHEN, CDR2 SYDVKM. The CDR3 sequence is CASSSADRGLGANVLTF. The DNA for the CDR3 is TGTGCCAGCAGTTCCGCAGACAGGGGGCTTGGGGCCAACGTCCTGACTTTC.

The table lists this clone with a count of one. V is TRBV9 and J is TRBJ2-7, with a weak D call TRBD2 (6 bases). CDR3 length equals 14 residues. The germline V and J ends were trimmed by 3 bases and 5 bases, with 15 bases remaining between them. From germline, CDR1 is SGDLS and CDR2 YYNGEE. The CDR3 DNA follows: TGTGCCAGCAGCGCTGGGGGGAGGATGCACGAGCAGTACTTC. This encodes CASSAGGRMHEQYF.

The V call is TRBV9, the J call TRBJ2-3; 7 nucleotides line up with TRBD2. The trim removed 1 base at V and 6 bases at J, leaving 8 bases unmatched. The CDR3 is 15 amino acids. The germline gives CDR1 SGDLS, CDR2 YYNGEE. This chain's CDR3 is CASSVKMVGGDTQYF. The DNA for the CDR3 is TGTGCCAGCAGCGTAAAGATGGTCGGGGGGGATACGCAGTATTTT.

V and J are TRBV6-4 and TRBJ1-2, with a tentative D call TRBD1 (6 bases). The germline V gene encodes CDR1 MRHNA and CDR2 SNTAGT. The V gene lost 6 bases and the J gene lost 6 bases, with 23 bases spanning the gap. The CDR3 length is 16 residues. The CDR3: CASSGQLGTRPDGYTF. The CDR3 DNA reads as TGTGCCAGCAGCGGACAGCTGGGAACGAGGCCCGATGGCTACACCTTC.

The chain recombines TRBV9 with TRBJ1-6, with D possibly matching TRBD1 (5 bases). Trimming removed 3 bases at V and 7 bases at J, with 17 bases between. The CDR3 runs 16 residues. Looked up from germline, CDR1 is SGDLS and CDR2 is YYNGEE. CDR3 protein: CASSAQSGGKNSPLHF. The CDR3 DNA is TGTGCCAGCAGCGCCCAATCGGGGGGTAAGAATTCACCCCTCCACTTT.

The V call is TRBV7-2, the J call TRBJ2-7; 12 positions match TRBD2. Losses at the gene ends were 1 base for V and 4 bases for J; bases not matched to a gene: 5. There are 16 residues in the CDR3. The V gene's germline CDR1 is SGHTA and CDR2 FQGNSA. The CDR3 bases are TGTGCCAGCAGCTTAGGACTAGCGGGAGCGATGTACGAGCAGTACTTC. It translates to CASSLGLAGAMYEQYF.

The V gene is TRBV27, the J gene TRBJ2-3, with a tentative D call TRBD2 (5 bases). The CDR3 sequence is 11 residues long. Trimming pared 5 bases from V and 5 bases from J, leaving 5 bases between. CDR1 is MNHEY, CDR2 SMNVEV, per germline (reference sequence). This CDR3 reads CASSGGDTQYF. CDR3 bases: TGTGCCAGCAGTGGAGGAGATACGCAGTATTTT.

The sample holds one count of this clone. The chain has TRBV28 and TRBJ1-4, with 11 bases fitting TRBD1. CDR1 is MDHEN and CDR2 is SYDVKM in the germline V gene. The junction had 22 bases not matched to a gene; V was cut back by 7 bases and J by 9 bases. The CDR3 is made up of 19 amino acids. The CDR3 nucleotides are TGTGCCAGCACCCCCCGGGGACAGGGGGTTGAGGGGCCGTCAAAAAAACTGTTTTTT. Amino acid sequence: CASTPRGQGVEGPSKKLFF.

The V gene is TRBV5-1, the J gene TRBJ2-5, with a weak D call TRBD2 (6 bases). Per germline, CDR1 SGHRS and CDR2 YFSETQ. CDR3 length equals 16 residues. The V gene lost 2 bases and the J gene lost 2 bases, with 16 bases spanning the gap. The CDR3 spells CASSFGSGNPQETQYF. CDR3 DNA sequence: TGCGCCAGCAGCTTCGGGAGCGGAAACCCGCAAGAGACCCAGTACTTC.

This clone was counted only a few times. The genes are TRBV7-2 and TRBJ1-3; D gene unclear. Germline V gives CDR1 SGHTA, CDR2 FQGNSA. The CDR3 runs to 13 residues. V lost 3 bases, J lost 3 bases, and 6 bases lay in between. CDR3 sequence: CASSLGSGNTIYF. The CDR3 DNA reads as TGTGCCAGCAGCTTGGGGAGTGGAAACACCATATATTTT.

The rearrangement joins TRBV19 to TRBJ1-2; 8 nucleotides align to TRBD1. V dropped 7 bases and J dropped 9; count of bases not matched to a gene: 13. This CDR3 contains 14 residues. Germline V gene sequence: CDR1 LNHDA, CDR2 SQIVND (reference sequence). This chain's CDR3 is CASTVDRGSLSYTF. The CDR3 coding sequence is TGTGCCAGTACCGTCGACAGGGGAAGCTTGAGCTACACCTTC.

This chain uses TRBV25-1 with TRBJ2-5, with D possibly matching TRBD1 (6 bases). This CDR3 has 15 amino acids. The germline V gene has CDR1 MGHDK and CDR2 SYGVNS. The ends were cut back, 7 bases at V and 1 base at J, with 16 bases in the middle. The CDR3 DNA is TGTGCCAGCACCCAGGGGCGACTACTCCAAGAGACCCAGTACTTC. Its translation: CASTQGRLLQETQYF.

The rearrangement joins TRBV9 to TRBJ1-1; D is unclear. There are 13 residues in the CDR3. Germline V lookup: CDR1 SGDLS, CDR2 YYNGEE. V gave up 4 bases and J gave up 2 bases, with 9 bases separating them. The CDR3 spells CASSQHSNTEAFF. In nucleotides, the CDR3 is TGTGCCAGCAGCCAACACAGCAACACTGAAGCTTTCTTT. Filled out from reference TRBV9 and TRBJ1-1, the complete variable domain reads DSGVTQTPKHLITATGQRVTLRCSPRSGDLSVYWYQQSLDQGLQFLIQYYNGEERAKGNILERFSAQQFPDLHSELNLSSLELGDSALYFCASSQHSNTEAFFGQGTRLTVV.

The rearrangement uses TRBV5-1 and TRBJ2-7; 12 positions match TRBD1. Germline lookup yields CDR1 SGHRS and CDR2 YFSETQ. This CDR3 has 15 amino acids. The V segment lost 5 bases and the J segment 4 bases; nucleotides outside the gene matches: 7. Here the CDR3 DNA reads TGCGCCAGCAGACACGGGACAGGGGGCTCGTACGAGCAGTACTTC. This sequence encodes CASRHGTGGSYEQYF.

This clone was seen just once. The chain combines TRBV19 with TRBJ2-3; possible D gene TRBD1, 6 bases. The CDR3 runs to 16 residues. V was trimmed by 5 bases and J by 3 bases, leaving 18 bases between them. CDR1 and CDR2 (germline): LNHDA, SQIVND (reference sequence). CDR3 in DNA: TGTGCCAGTAGTCGGACAGCCCTAGTTGGGACAGATACGCAGTATTTT. Translated, it gives CASSRTALVGTDTQYF. Variable domain in full (rest from reference TRBV19 and TRBJ2-3): DGGITQSPKYLFRKEGQNVTLSCEQNLNHDAMYWYRQDPGQGLRLIYYSQIVNDFQKGDIAEGYSVSREKKESFPLTVTSAQKNPTAFYLCASSRTALVGTDTQYFGPGTRLTVL.